A selection of T cell receptor beta chains follows, all from one sample in a study of cytomegalovirus exposure and HLA in healthy donors. Assay: immunoSEQ multiplex PCR; the TCRdb copy retains only in-frame clones and omits some. The repertoire consists of about 82,000 clones, with approximately 93% occurring once and the leading ten covering 0.65% to 0.7%. Sequenced material: PBMCs. The origin of the receptors is a man aged 18 to 29 in good health and CMV-seronegative. CDR3s include the opening cysteine and the closing phenylalanine or tryptophan. Size tells how often a clone was seen (once, few, many) or the class of an expanded clone, and some rows leave it out.

15 NA TRBJ1-2 TRBV5-1 CASSPGQPTNYGYTF
18 NA TRBJ2-6 TRBV2 CASSVTGGARVGANVLTF
13 once TRBJ2-7 TRBV6-1 CASSRLSHYEQYF
13 NA TRBJ2-1 TRBV18 CASSPPGSREQFF
14 NA TRBJ2-7 TRBV6-5 CASRQSGSSYEQYF
15 NA TRBJ2-1 TRBV10-3 CAISEFSGGVDEQFF
18 NA TRBJ2-6 TRBV11-3 CASSLGQGTYSGANVLTF
16 NA TRBJ1-1 TRBV7-8 CASSSYSSRDRPEAFF
10 once TRBJ2-1 TRBV20-1 CSFRRGEQFF
13 NA TRBJ1-1 TRBV7-9 CASSLEVGDEAFF
15 once TRBJ2-2 TRBV11-3 CASSLIGTGSGELFF
14 NA TRBJ1-1 TRBV25-1 CASSPQGWGIEAFF
12 NA TRBJ1-5 TRBV28 CASSRSYQPQHF
15 NA TRBJ2-5 TRBV2 CASTGESGPQETQYF
15 NA TRBJ2-1 TRBV10-3 CAIRQTGQLSFEQFF
15 NA TRBJ1-4 TRBV7-8 CASSSRTEARLKLFF
20 NA TRBJ2-3 TRBV27 CASSSRASGGSTPATDTQYF
16 NA TRBJ2-3 TRBV28 CASSLSGDRAADTQYF
15 NA TRBJ1-4 TRBV19 CASSMGTATNEKLFF
16 NA TRBJ1-3 TRBV28 CASSWDRTGAGNTIYF
14 NA TRBJ1-3 TRBV5-6 CASSPPGAGNTIYF
18 NA TRBJ2-2 TRBV9 CASSTNQGTSGATGELFF
14 once TRBJ2-7 TRBV9 CASSAGHESYEQYF
14 NA TRBJ2-1 TRBV19 CASKTSGGYNEQFF
13 NA TRBJ2-7 TRBV19 CASSMGGNYEQYF
17 NA TRBJ2-3 TRBV9 CASSTPPRLAGKDTQYF
14 NA TRBJ1-5 TRBV2 CASRDSYSNQPQHF
13 NA TRBJ1-1 TRBV5-1 CASSPGGGAEAFF
15 NA TRBJ2-2 TRBV7-2 CASSLGHLWTGELFF
16 NA TRBJ2-7 TRBV6-4 CANRFHGTGVTYEQYF
15 NA TRBJ1-3 TRBV30 CAWSSTEIFRNTIYF
16 few TRBJ2-3 TRBV30 CAWSVGAGGVTDTQYF
16 NA TRBJ2-4 TRBV4-1 CASSQGRVLAKNIQYF
15 NA TRBJ1-2 TRBV7-2 CASSLEGQINYGYTF
13 NA TRBJ1-2 TRBV7-2 CASSLQGSYGYTF
14 NA TRBJ2-5 TRBV9 CASSLSSPQETQYF
14 NA TRBJ2-1 TRBV10-2 CASTLLAANNEQFF
14 NA TRBJ1-1 TRBV5-6 CASRRTGWGTEAFF
12 NA TRBJ1-5 TRBV29-1 CSSGGQGEPQHF
18 NA TRBJ2-1 TRBV4-1 CASSQERLAGDFYNEQFF
14 NA TRBJ1-4 TRBV25-1 CASSPWGDKEKLFF
15 once NA TRBV27 CASSSSVPGTYEQYF